The clone carrying this TCR beta chain was seen only a few times. Its antigen is currently unknown. The sample comes from a study of cytomegalovirus exposure and HLA in healthy donors. Study-level findings and limits: The authors listed 150 to 200 TCR beta chains as cytomegalovirus-associated. A previous analysis found most TCR beta V segments productive roughly 90% or roughly 30% of the time. In vitro checks showed that a few CMV-associated chains really do target CMV antigens.

Vbeta (60) and Jbeta (13) primers were used in the PCR. Using immunoSEQ multiplex PCR, the repertoire was profiled, and TCRdb retains in-frame clones only, with some absent. This sample yields under 200,000 clones, of which roughly three quarters are seen a single time; less than 2.5% belongs to the top ten. The germline CDR1 and CDR2 sequences are LNHDA and SQIVND (reference sequence). This CDR3 region has 15 residues. V trimming: 9 bases; J trimming: 7 bases; junction bases outside the gene matches: 13. This TCR was sampled from a woman in her 50s in good health and CMV-seronegative. The V call is TRBV19, the J call TRBJ1-4, with TRBD1 matching over 8 bases. Material for sequencing was PBMCs. The CDR3 DNA is TGTGCCAGCCGGGACAGGCCCACCGGCGGTGAAAAACTGTTTTTT. Its protein is CASRDRPTGGEKLFF. The full variable domain, in which reference TRBV19 and TRBJ1-4 provide the parts outside the CDR3, is DGGITQSPKYLFRKEGQNVTLSCEQNLNHDAMYWYRQDPGQGLRLIYYSQIVNDFQKGDIAEGYSVSREKKESFPLTVTSAQKNPTAFYLCASRDRPTGGEKLFFGSGTQLSVL.